What follows is one T cell receptor (beta chain) and its context. Clinical history as reported by participants underpinned cohort assignment. Germline V gives CDR1 MNHEY, CDR2 SMNVEV (reference sequence). This CDR3 spans 14 amino acids. The V and J ends lost 6 bases and 1 base, in that order; junction bases with no gene match: 2. This sample was included in a study of blood T cell repertoires in COVID-19. About the study: Acute and convalescent COVID-19 samples came from the United States, Italy and Spain.

Some clones are missing from TCRdb's copy, which holds only in-frame ones; the method was immunoSEQ multiplex PCR. In the table there are some 170,000 clones, approximately 85% of which are singletons. This TCR derives from a middle-aged man who had recovered from COVID-19. Specimen: PBMCs or T cells enriched from blood (not recorded which). The chain uses TRBV27 and TRBJ2-1; 8 bases fit TRBD2. CDR3 nucleotide sequence: TGTGCCAGCAGAGAGCGGGGGTCCTACAATGAGCAGTTCTTC. It encodes CASRERGSYNEQFF.